The next 29 T cell receptor beta chains were all read from a single sample in a study of early T cells in non-severe SARS-CoV-2 infection. TCRdb used MiXCR to reprocess the 5' RACE reads, holding one entry per CDR3 protein. The repertoire holds some 55,000 distinct CDR3 sequences, with roughly 13% as singletons. The sample was whole blood. The receptors originated from an adult who was a healthcare worker with PCR-confirmed SARS-CoV-2 infection or an uninfected control (not recorded which).

About this clonotype: This may be a read error, as it is one base from a much larger clone. The V and J genes are TRBV5-6 and TRBJ2-3; D is uncertain. The CDR3 is made up of 13 amino acids. CDR1 SGHDT and CDR2 YYEEEE come from the germline V gene. The DNA of the CDR3 is TGTGCCAGCAGCTTCCAGTCCACAGATACGCGGTATTTT. Its translation: CASSFQSTDTRYF.

The sample holds a few counts of this clonotype. J is TRBJ1-4 and V is TRBV29-1; 7 bases are shared with TRBD1. V was clipped by 6 bases and J by 7 bases; unmatched bases: 8. This CDR3 is 13 amino acids long. Germline CDR1 SQVTM, CDR2 ANQGSEA. In DNA form, the CDR3 reads TGCAGCGTCCACGACAGGGAAGGTGAAAAACTGTTTTTT. Amino acids: CSVHDREGEKLFF.

This clonotype was seen a handful of times. The chain employs TRBV7-3 and TRBJ2-1, with a tentative D call TRBD2 (6 bases). This CDR3 is built from 15 residues. V lost 5 bases to trimming and J lost 10 bases, with 21 bases between them. Germline V gene sequence: CDR1 SGHTA, CDR2 FQGTGA. In DNA, the CDR3 is TGTGCCAGCAGCCCCTGGGGGGACGGGGATTCGGAGCAGTTCTTC. It encodes CASSPWGDGDSEQFF.

This clonotype was seen repeatedly, ten times or more. The CDR3 reads CASSLGPEPSYNEQFF. DNA for the CDR3: TGTGCCAGCAGCTTGGGGCCAGAACCCTCCTACAATGAGCAGTTCTTC. The V gene is TRBV5-6, the J gene TRBJ2-1; unclear D gene. The ends were cut back, 0 bases at V and 0 bases at J, with 10 bases in the middle. The CDR3 is made up of 16 amino acids. The germline V gene encodes CDR1 SGHDT and CDR2 YYEEEE.

As regards this clonotype: A much larger clone differs by one base, so this may be a read error. The chain recombines TRBV20-1 with TRBJ2-5, with 11 nucleotides matching TRBD1. Looked up from germline, CDR1 is DFQATT and CDR2 is SNEGSKA (reference sequence). V lost 4 bases, J lost 4 bases, and 8 bases stayed unmatched. CDR3 length: 15 amino acids. The chain's CDR3 is CSANRGTGGRETQYF. CDR3 DNA sequence: TGCAGTGCTAACCGGGGGACAGGGGGTAGAGAGACCCAGTACTTC.

This clonotype was seen repeatedly, ten times or more. CDR3 protein: CASSRIEETQYF. The CDR3 nucleotides are TGCGCCAGCAGTCGCATAGAAGAGACCCAGTACTTC. V gene TRBV5-1 combines with J gene TRBJ2-5; no clear D gene. V was shortened by 5 bases and J by 3 bases, with 8 bases between the two germline ends. Germline CDR1 reads SGHRS; CDR2 reads YFSETQ. The length of the CDR3 is 12 residues.

This clonotype appeared a few times. V gene TRBV19 combines with J gene TRBJ2-1; D not certain. Trimming cost V 8 bases and J 0 bases, with 11 bases left between them. CDR1 is LNHDA, CDR2 SQIVND, per germline (reference sequence). The length of the CDR3 is 14 residues. CDR3 region: CASRQVNSYNEQFF. The CDR3 DNA sequence: TGTGCCAGTCGACAAGTCAACTCCTACAATGAGCAGTTCTTC.

There are many counts of this clonotype. The chain recombines TRBV9 with TRBJ2-1, with a possible D match to TRBD2 (6 bases). This CDR3 comprises 17 residues. Germline V gene lookup returns CDR1 SGDLS and CDR2 YYNGEE. V shed 1 base and J shed 7 bases, with 21 bases lying between them. The DNA of the CDR3 is TGTGCCAGCAGCGTACCCCACACCACGAACAGCGGGAATGAGCAGTTCTTC. The encoded protein is CASSVPHTTNSGNEQFF.

This clonotype was recorded at least ten times. V usage is TRBV7-8 and J usage is TRBJ1-1; tentatively, D is TRBD1 (5 bases). The germline V and J ends were trimmed by 7 bases and 1 base, with 10 bases remaining between them. The CDR3 has 13 residues. CDR1 is SGHVS, CDR2 FQNEAQ, per germline. The CDR3 loop reads CASTIGQNTEAFF. The CDR3 DNA reads TGTGCCAGCACCATAGGACAGAACACTGAAGCTTTCTTT.

To note about this clonotype: Possible read error: a much larger clone is one base away. The chain joins TRBV5-1 to TRBJ1-1, with a possible D match to TRBD1 (6 bases). Germline V CDR1 and CDR2: SGHRS, YFSETQ. The length of the CDR3 is 16 residues. The chain's CDR3 is CASSLEGGPMNSEAFF. The CDR3 coding sequence is TGCGCCAGCTCCCTTGAGGGGGGCCCCATGAACTCTGAAGCTTTCTTT.

The chain combines TRBV6-4 with TRBJ2-1; D is undetermined. Trimming cost V 6 bases and J 3 bases, with 15 bases left between them. From germline, CDR1 is MRHNA and CDR2 SNTAGT. This CDR3 is 15 amino acids long. DNA for the CDR3: TGTGCCAGCAGCGCGGACGGAGCCCACTACAATGAGCAGTTCTTC. Protein: CASSADGAHYNEQFF.

This clonotype was observed many times. CDR3 DNA: TGTGCCAGCTCACGACAGTACGAGCAGTACTTC. This codes for CASSRQYEQYF. This chain links TRBV18 with TRBJ2-7; maybe TRBD1 (5 bases). Germline CDR1 reads KGHSH; CDR2 reads LQKENI. There are 11 residues in the CDR3. With 4 bases removed from V and 4 bases from J, the gap between germline ends came to 5 bases.

Ten or more counts support this clonotype. V is TRBV29-1 and J is TRBJ2-1; 13 bases agree with TRBD2. Germline V gene data show CDR1 as SQVTM and CDR2 as ANQGSEA. This CDR3 has 14 residues. V lost 5 bases, J lost 5 bases, and 3 bases stayed unmatched. For the CDR3, the DNA is TGCAGCGTTCGGACTAGCGGGGGCAACAATGAGCAGTTCTTC. Translation: CSVRTSGGNNEQFF.

This clonotype showed up just a few times. The chain joins TRBV4-1 to TRBJ2-4; the match to TRBD2 covers 8 bases. CDR3 length equals 18 residues. Per germline, CDR1 MGHRA and CDR2 YSYEKL. Germline trimming cut 4 bases from V and 8 bases from J; bases unmatched to any gene: 19. The CDR3 coding sequence is TGCGCCAGCAGCCCCTTTGGAGGGGCCGGGACTAGGCGGGACATTCAGTACTTC. Its translation is CASSPFGGAGTRRDIQYF.

The rearrangement links TRBV12-3 or TRBV12-4 to TRBJ1-2; D unresolved. Trimming stripped 3 bases from V and 12 bases from J, with 20 bases between. The CDR3 covers 14 residues. CDR3 bases: TGTGCCAGCAGTTTGGGCCAGCCTCTGGGATCTCACACCTTC. Translation: CASSLGQPLGSHTF.

This sequence joins TRBV20-1 and TRBJ1-1; 7 bases match TRBD1. Germline V gene data show CDR1 as DFQATT and CDR2 as SNEGSKA (reference sequence). This CDR3 is built from 14 residues. J gave up 6 bases and V 1 base, and 8 bases lay outside the gene matches. In DNA, the CDR3 is TGCAGTGCTAGAGGGGACAGCGAAGCGGCTGAAGCTTTCTTT. Its translation is CSARGDSEAAEAFF.

This clonotype was detected a few times. The J gene is TRBJ1-1, the V gene TRBV20-1; 11 bases are shared with TRBD1. The CDR3 is 18 amino acids. V was pared by 2 bases and J by 2 bases, with 13 bases of the junction left unmatched. CDR1 is DFQATT and CDR2 is SNEGSKA in the germline V gene (reference sequence). The CDR3 DNA follows: TGCAGTGCTAGAACCCGGACAGGGGGCGTGAGGGAAAACACTGAAGCTTTCTTT. This codes for CSARTRTGGVRENTEAFF.

This clonotype was counted ten times or more. This rearrangement joins TRBV5-5 to TRBJ2-1; 10 nucleotides match TRBD2. With V trimmed by 0 bases and J by 8 bases, 8 bases remained unmatched. The CDR3 loop spans 16 amino acids. Germline V gene data show CDR1 as SGHKS and CDR2 as YYEKEE (reference sequence). This chain's CDR3 is CASSLGGLAPAHEQFF. The CDR3 region has the DNA TGTGCCAGCAGCTTGGGGGGACTAGCGCCAGCGCATGAGCAGTTCTTC.

Many counts were recorded for this clonotype. J is TRBJ2-2 and V is TRBV7-2; D is unresolved. V was pared by 3 bases and J by 4 bases, with 12 bases between. CDR1 and CDR2 (germline): SGHTA, FQGNSA. The CDR3 consists of 15 residues. CDR3 nucleotides: TGTGCCAGCAGCTTGGTCCCGTGGGGCACCGGGGAGCTGTTTTTT. Its protein is CASSLVPWGTGELFF.

This clonotype was seen at least ten times. DNA of the CDR3: TGCAGCGTTGAAGCACCGCTCGGGGTGAGCTATGGCTACACCTTC. This sequence encodes CSVEAPLGVSYGYTF. The V and J genes are TRBV29-1 and TRBJ1-2; D not certain. Germline assignment: CDR1 SQVTM and CDR2 ANQGSEA. The V end lost 1 base, the J end lost 4 bases, and 16 bases lay between the germline ends. The CDR3 is 15 amino acids.

In its sample, this clonotype was seen many times. This chain uses TRBV14 with TRBJ1-2; a weak D match, TRBD1 (5 bases). Trimming shortened V by 0 bases and J by 6 bases, and 11 bases separated the two germline ends. Germline lookup yields CDR1 SGHDN and CDR2 FVKESK. The CDR3 spans 14 residues. CDR3 loop: CASSQERGGHGYTF. CDR3 nucleotide sequence: TGTGCCAGCAGCCAAGAGAGGGGTGGCCATGGCTACACCTTC.

The rearrangement links TRBV19 to TRBJ2-2, with no clear D. Trimming cost V 8 bases and J 4 bases, with 8 bases left between them. The CDR3 is made up of 12 amino acids. Germline V gives CDR1 LNHDA, CDR2 SQIVND (reference sequence). The CDR3 protein is CASDHGTGELFF. The CDR3 DNA reads as TGTGCCAGTGACCACGGCACCGGGGAGCTGTTTTTT.

CDR3: CASSPVVNGLEGYTF. CDR3 DNA sequence: TGTGCCAGCTCACCGGTTGTGAATGGGTTAGAAGGCTACACCTTC. The chain uses TRBV18 and TRBJ1-2; the D is unclear. Between the trimmed V and J ends, which lost 3 bases and 8 bases, there was a span of 19 bases. The CDR3 is 15 residues long. Germline CDR1 is KGHSH and CDR2 is LQKENI.

This clonotype occurred a few times. The chain recombines TRBV6-1 with TRBJ2-7; 13 positions match TRBD2. Unmatched junction bases numbered 8, after V lost 6 bases and J lost 0 bases. Germline V lookup: CDR1 MNHNS, CDR2 SASEGT. The CDR3 runs to 17 residues. This CDR3 reads CASRRGTSGTLSYEQYF. The DNA for the CDR3 is TGTGCCAGCAGGAGGGGGACTAGCGGGACGCTCTCCTACGAGCAGTACTTC.

This clonotype showed up many times. The chain links TRBV10-3 to TRBJ1-1, with 7 bases fitting TRBD1. This CDR3 has 13 residues. The V gene end was trimmed by 6 bases and the J gene end by 5 bases; junction bases not matched to a gene: 6. Per germline, CDR1 ENHRY and CDR2 SYGVKD. CDR3 sequence reads: CAISETGRTEAFF. CDR3 nucleotide sequence: TGTGCCATCAGCGAGACAGGGCGGACTGAAGCTTTCTTT.

This rearrangement joins TRBV29-1 to TRBJ2-4; 11 bases agree with TRBD2. This CDR3 is built from 13 residues. Germline-derived CDR1 and CDR2 are SQVTM and ANQGSEA. V was pared by 6 bases and J by 8 bases, with 6 bases of the junction left unmatched. CDR3 DNA sequence: TGCAGCGTCCTTACTAGCGGGGGATACATTCAGTACTTC. This codes for CSVLTSGGYIQYF.

There are many counts of this clonotype. The chain carries TRBV7-3 and TRBJ1-1; maybe TRBD1 (5 bases). This CDR3 has 13 residues. Trimming took 8 bases from V and 0 from J, leaving 10 bases between them. Germline lookup yields CDR1 SGHTA and CDR2 FQGTGA. The CDR3 bases are TGTGCCAGCCGGGACTTGCTGAACACTGAAGCTTTCTTT. The encoded protein is CASRDLLNTEAFF. The full variable domain, its missing parts supplied by reference TRBV7-3 and TRBJ1-1, is GAGVSQTPSNKVTEKGKYVELRCDPISGHTALYWYRQSLGQGPEFLIYFQGTGAADDSGLPNDRFFAVRPEGSVSTLKIQRTERGDSAVYLCASRDLLNTEAFFGQGTRLTVV.

J is TRBJ1-3 and V is TRBV6-5; D is unclear. The V gene lost 4 bases and the J gene lost 0 bases, with 10 bases spanning the gap. Germline V gives CDR1 MNHEY, CDR2 SVGAGI. The CDR3 totals 15 residues. CDR3 protein: CASSSDWSSGNTIYF. DNA for the CDR3: TGTGCCAGCAGTTCGGACTGGAGCTCTGGAAACACCATATATTTT.

This chain links TRBV20-1 with TRBJ2-4; unclear D gene. CDR3 size: 15 residues. V was trimmed by 3 bases and J by 1 base, leaving 13 bases between them. CDR1 DFQATT and CDR2 SNEGSKA come from the germline V gene (reference sequence). This CDR3 is CSASWDVVAKNIQYF. CDR3 in DNA: TGCAGTGCTAGTTGGGATGTTGTGGCCAAAAACATTCAGTACTTC.